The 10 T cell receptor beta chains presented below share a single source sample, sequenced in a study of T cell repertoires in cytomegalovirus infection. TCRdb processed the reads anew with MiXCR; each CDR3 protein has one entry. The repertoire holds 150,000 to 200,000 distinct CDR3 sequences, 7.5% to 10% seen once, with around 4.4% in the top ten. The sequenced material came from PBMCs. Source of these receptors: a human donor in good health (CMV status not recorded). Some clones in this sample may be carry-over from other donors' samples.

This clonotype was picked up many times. In nucleotides, the CDR3 is TGTGCCAGCTCACCGAGGGGTTCCACTAATGAAAAACTGTTTTTT. It yields the protein CASSPRGSTNEKLFF. The V call is TRBV18, the J call TRBJ1-4, with a possible D match to TRBD1 (5 bases). Trimming took 3 bases from V and 2 from J, leaving 10 bases between them. CDR3 length: 15 residues. CDR1 and CDR2 (germline): KGHSH, LQKENI.

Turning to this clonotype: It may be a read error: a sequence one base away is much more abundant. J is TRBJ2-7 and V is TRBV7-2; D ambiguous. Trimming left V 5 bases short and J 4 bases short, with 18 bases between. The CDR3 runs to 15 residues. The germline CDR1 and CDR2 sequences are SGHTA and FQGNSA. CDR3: CASSPHFTRHYEQYF. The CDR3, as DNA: TGTGCCAGCAGCCCCCATTTCACGAGGCATTACGAGCAGTACTTC.

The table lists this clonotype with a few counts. The CDR3 DNA is TGCAGTGCTAGAGCCTACTCGGGGGCGGGAAGCAATCAGCCCCAGCATTTT. Protein: CSARAYSGAGSNQPQHF. The genes are TRBV20-1 and TRBJ1-5, with D possibly being TRBD1 (6 bases). From germline, CDR1 is DFQATT and CDR2 SNEGSKA (reference sequence). Trimming took off 1 base at V and 1 base at J, with 17 bases between the two ends. The CDR3 runs 17 residues.

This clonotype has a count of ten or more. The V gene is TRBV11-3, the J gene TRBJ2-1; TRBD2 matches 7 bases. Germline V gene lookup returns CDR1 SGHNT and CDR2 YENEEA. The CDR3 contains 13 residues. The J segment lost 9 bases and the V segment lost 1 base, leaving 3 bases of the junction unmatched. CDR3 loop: CASSLGSGVEQFF. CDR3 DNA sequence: TGTGCCAGCAGCTTAGGGAGCGGGGTTGAGCAGTTCTTC.

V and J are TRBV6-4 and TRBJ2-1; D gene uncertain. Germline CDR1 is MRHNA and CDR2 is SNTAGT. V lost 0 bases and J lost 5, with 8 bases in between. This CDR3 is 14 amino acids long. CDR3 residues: CASSDSGSNNEQFF. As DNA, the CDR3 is TGTGCCAGCAGTGACTCCGGTAGCAACAATGAGCAGTTCTTC.

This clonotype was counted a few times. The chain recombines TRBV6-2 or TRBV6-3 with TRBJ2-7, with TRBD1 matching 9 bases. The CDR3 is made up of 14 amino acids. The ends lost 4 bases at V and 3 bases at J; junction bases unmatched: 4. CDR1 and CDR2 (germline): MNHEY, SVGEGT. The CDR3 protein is CASSWGQGGYEQYF. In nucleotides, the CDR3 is TGTGCCAGCAGTTGGGGACAGGGAGGCTACGAGCAGTACTTC.

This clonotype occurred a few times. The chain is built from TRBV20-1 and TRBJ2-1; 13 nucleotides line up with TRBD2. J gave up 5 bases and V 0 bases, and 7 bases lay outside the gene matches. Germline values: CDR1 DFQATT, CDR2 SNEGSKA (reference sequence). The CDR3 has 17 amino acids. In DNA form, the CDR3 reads TGCAGTGCTAGAGATTTAGGGACTAGCGGGGTCCACAATGAGCAGTTCTTC. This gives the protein CSARDLGTSGVHNEQFF.

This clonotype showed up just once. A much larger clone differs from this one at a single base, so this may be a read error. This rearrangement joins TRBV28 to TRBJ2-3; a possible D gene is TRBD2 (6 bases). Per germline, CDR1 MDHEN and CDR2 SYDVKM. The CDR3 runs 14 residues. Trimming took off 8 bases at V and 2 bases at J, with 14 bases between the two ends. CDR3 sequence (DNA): TGTGCCAGCGGGAATAGCGGCTACACAGATACGCAGTATTTT. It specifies CASGNSGYTDTQYF.

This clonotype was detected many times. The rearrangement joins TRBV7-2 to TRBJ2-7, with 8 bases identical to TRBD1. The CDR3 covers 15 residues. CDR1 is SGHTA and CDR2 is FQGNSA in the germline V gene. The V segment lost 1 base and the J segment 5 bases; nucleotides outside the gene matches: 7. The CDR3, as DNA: TGTGCCAGCAGCTTAGTAAGGACAGGGTACGACGAGCAGTACTTC. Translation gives CASSLVRTGYDEQYF.

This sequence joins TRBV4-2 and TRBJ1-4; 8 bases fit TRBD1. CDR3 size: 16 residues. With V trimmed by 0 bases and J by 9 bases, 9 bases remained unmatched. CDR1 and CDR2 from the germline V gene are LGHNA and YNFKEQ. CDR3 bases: TGTGCCAGCAGCCAAGAGCCCGGACAGGGTGTTCAAAAACTGTTTTTT. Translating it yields CASSQEPGQGVQKLFF.